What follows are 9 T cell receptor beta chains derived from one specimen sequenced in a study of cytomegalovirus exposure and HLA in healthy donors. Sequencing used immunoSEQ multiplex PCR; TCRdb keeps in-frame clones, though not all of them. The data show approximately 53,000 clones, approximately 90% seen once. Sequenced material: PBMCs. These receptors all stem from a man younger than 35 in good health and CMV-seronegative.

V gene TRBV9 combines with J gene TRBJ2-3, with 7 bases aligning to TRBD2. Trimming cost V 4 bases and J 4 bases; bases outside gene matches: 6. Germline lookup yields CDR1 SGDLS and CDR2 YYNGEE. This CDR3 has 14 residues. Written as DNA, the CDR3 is TGTGCCAGCAGCCCCGGGGGGACCCCAGATACGCAGTATTTT. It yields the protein CASSPGGTPDTQYF.

The CDR3 DNA reads as TGCGCCAGCAGCTTGACTAGCTGGGAGACCCAGTACTTC. Amino acids: CASSLTSWETQYF. The genes are TRBV5-1 and TRBJ2-5; a weak D match, TRBD2 (6 bases). This CDR3 is 13 amino acids long. Germline V gene lookup returns CDR1 SGHRS and CDR2 YFSETQ. V was trimmed by 1 base and J by 5 bases, leaving 9 bases between them.

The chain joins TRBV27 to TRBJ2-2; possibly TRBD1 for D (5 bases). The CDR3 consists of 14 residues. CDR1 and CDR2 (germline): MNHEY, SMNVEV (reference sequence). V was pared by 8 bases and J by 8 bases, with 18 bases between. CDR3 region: CASSTRAAGGELFF. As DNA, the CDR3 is TGTGCCAGCTCCACAAGGGCCGCAGGGGGGGAGCTGTTTTTT.

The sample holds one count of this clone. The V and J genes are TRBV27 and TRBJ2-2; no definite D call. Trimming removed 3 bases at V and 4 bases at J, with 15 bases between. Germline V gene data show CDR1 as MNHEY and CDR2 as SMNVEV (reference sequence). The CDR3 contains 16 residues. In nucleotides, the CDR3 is TGTGCCAGCAGTTTCTCGCCTCCTGCAGGCACCGGGGAGCTGTTTTTT. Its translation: CASSFSPPAGTGELFF.

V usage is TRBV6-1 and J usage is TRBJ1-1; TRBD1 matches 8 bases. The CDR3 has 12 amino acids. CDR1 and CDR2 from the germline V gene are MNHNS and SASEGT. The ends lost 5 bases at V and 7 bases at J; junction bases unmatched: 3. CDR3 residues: CASSSGGLEAFF. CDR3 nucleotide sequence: TGTGCCAGCAGTTCAGGGGGCCTTGAAGCTTTCTTT.

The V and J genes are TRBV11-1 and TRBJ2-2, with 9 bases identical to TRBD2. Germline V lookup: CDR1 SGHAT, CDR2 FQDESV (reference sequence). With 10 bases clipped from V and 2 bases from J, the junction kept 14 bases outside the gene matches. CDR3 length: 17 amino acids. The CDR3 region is CATQSGGRAGNTGELFF. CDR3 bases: TGTGCCACCCAGAGCGGCGGGAGGGCCGGAAACACCGGGGAGCTGTTTTTT. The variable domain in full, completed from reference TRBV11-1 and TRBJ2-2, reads EAEVAQSPRYKITEKSQAVAFWCDPISGHATLYWYRQILGQGPELLVQFQDESVVDDSQLPKDRFSAERLKGVDSTLKIQPAELGDSAMYLCATQSGGRAGNTGELFFGEGSRLTVL.

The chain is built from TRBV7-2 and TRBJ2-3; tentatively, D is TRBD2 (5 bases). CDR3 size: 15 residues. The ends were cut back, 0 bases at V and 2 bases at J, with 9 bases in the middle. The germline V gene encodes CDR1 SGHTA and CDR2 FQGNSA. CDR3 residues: CASSLAQRYTDTQYF. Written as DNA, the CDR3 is TGTGCCAGCAGCTTAGCCCAGCGGTACACAGATACGCAGTATTTT.

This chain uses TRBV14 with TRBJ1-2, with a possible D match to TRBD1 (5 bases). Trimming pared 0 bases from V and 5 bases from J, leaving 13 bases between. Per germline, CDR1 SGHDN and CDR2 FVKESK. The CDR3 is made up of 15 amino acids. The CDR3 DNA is TGTGCCAGCAGCCAAGATTGGGCAGGGACTTATGGCTACACCTTC. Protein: CASSQDWAGTYGYTF.

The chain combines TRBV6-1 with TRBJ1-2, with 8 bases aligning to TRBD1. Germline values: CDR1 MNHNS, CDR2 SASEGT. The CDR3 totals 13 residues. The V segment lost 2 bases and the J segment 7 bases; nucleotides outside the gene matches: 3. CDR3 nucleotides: TGTGCCAGCAGTGAACTGGGACAGGCTGGCTACACCTTC. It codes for CASSELGQAGYTF.